These T cell receptor beta chains were read from a single sample in a study of T-cell memory formation after mild COVID-19. TCRdb ran MiXCR on the 5' RACE reads and lists one entry per CDR3 protein. The table has some 210,000 distinct CDR3 sequences, 27% seen once. Sequencing was carried out using PBMCs or a T cell subset sorted from them (not recorded which). The receptors were sampled from an adult woman who had mild COVID-19 (a few samples of this study predate the infection). Cell type and time point are not known. Each CDR3 is given with its conserved first and last residue. D genes are given only for firm matches. Not all rows give a size; the values are once, few, many and, for expanded clones, a class.

>TRBJ2-5|NA|NA|TRBV15
TGTGCCACCAGCGGTTTTCGACAAGAGACCCAGTACTTC
CATSGFRQETQYF
>TRBJ2-2|few|NA|TRBV4-3
TGCGCCAGCAGCCAAGACCCTCTGATGAGGAGCCTAAACACCGGGGAGCTGTTTTTT
CASSQDPLMRSLNTGELFF
>TRBJ2-1|NA|NA|TRBV7-2
TGTGCCAGCAGCTTAGCGGGAGTTCTTAATGAGCAGTTCTTC
CASSLAGVLNEQFF
>TRBJ1-1|NA|NA|TRBV12-3/TRBV12-4
TGTGCCAGCAGTTTAAGATTGTATAGTGGAACTGAAGCTTTCTTT
CASSLRLYSGTEAFF
>TRBJ2-5|NA|TRBD2|TRBV7-9
TGTGCCAGCAGCTTAGCGCGGGAGAGGGATTCACAGTACTTC
CASSLARERDSQYF
>TRBJ2-1|few|TRBD2|TRBV5-1
TGCGCCAGCAGCCCTCACCGGGAGGGTGAGCAGTTCTTC
CASSPHREGEQFF
>TRBJ2-1|few|NA|TRBV5-1
TGCGCCAGCAGCTTGCCGGGCTCCTACAATGAGCAGTTCTTC
CASSLPGSYNEQFF
>TRBJ1-2|once|NA|TRBV7-2
TGTGCCAGCAGCTTTGGGGTGGGGTATGGCTACACCTTC
CASSFGVGYGYTF
>TRBJ2-2|NA|NA|TRBV19
TGTGCCAGTAGTAGAAGGGAACTGTACACCGGGGAGCTGTTTTTT
CASSRRELYTGELFF
>TRBJ2-3|NA|TRBD2|TRBV7-9
TGTGCCAGCAGCGGCGGGACTAGCGGGGGGCGGGATACGCAGTATTTT
CASSGGTSGGRDTQYF
>TRBJ2-1|few|NA|TRBV6-5
TGTGCCAGCTTAGGTCGGGGCCCCGGCTCCTACAATGAGCAGTTCTTC
CASLGRGPGSYNEQFF
>TRBJ1-1|NA|NA|TRBV4-3
TGCGCCAGCAGCCAAGATCGAACACCCCCAGCTTTCTTT
CASSQDRTPPAFF
>TRBJ1-1|NA|NA|TRBV2
TGTGCCAGCAGGAATCGTCAGGGCAGAACTGAAGCTTTCTTT
CASRNRQGRTEAFF
>TRBJ2-1|few|NA|TRBV3-1
TGTGCCAGCAGCCGGGGAGGGGGCAAGTTCTTC
CASSRGGGKFF
>TRBJ2-7|NA|NA|TRBV4-3
TGCGCCAGCAGCCAAGATATGACTGGCGGGATATACGAGCAGTACTTC
CASSQDMTGGIYEQYF
>TRBJ1-5|NA|TRBD1|TRBV6-5
TGTGCCAGCAAAACAGGGGTCAATCAGCCCCAGCATTTT
CASKTGVNQPQHF
>TRBJ1-2|NA|TRBD1|TRBV12-3/TRBV12-4
TGTGCCAGCAGACCCACAGGGGGCGGGGGCTACACCTTC
CASRPTGGGGYTF
>TRBJ2-3|few|NA|TRBV5-1
TGCGCCAGCAGCTTGGTGGGGTCATTGATAACAGATACGCAGTATTTT
CASSLVGSLITDTQYF
>TRBJ1-5|NA|NA|TRBV24-1
TGTGCCACCAGTGAAGGACAGTATAGCAATCAGCCCCAGCATTTT
CATSEGQYSNQPQHF
>TRBJ1-5|few|NA|TRBV5-5
TGTGCCAGCAGCTTGGCCGACATAGTACAGCCCCAGCATTTT
CASSLADIVQPQHF
>TRBJ2-7|NA|NA|TRBV12-3/TRBV12-4
TGTGCCAGCACTTCTCGGCGGGCCTACGAGCAGTACTTC
CASTSRRAYEQYF
>TRBJ1-5|NA|TRBD1|TRBV20-1
TGCAGTGCTAGAAAGACAGGGGGCGGTAGCAATCAGCCCCAGCATTTT
CSARKTGGGSNQPQHF
>TRBJ1-2|NA|NA|TRBV4-1
TGCGCCAGCAGCCAAGACAACGTTCTTAACCTCTATGGCTACACCTTC
CASSQDNVLNLYGYTF
>TRBJ2-7|NA|NA|TRBV3-1
TGTGCCAGCAGCCAAGGCAGGGGGGACTACGAGCAGTACTTC
CASSQGRGDYEQYF
>TRBJ2-5|NA|TRBD2|TRBV9
TGTGCCAGCAGCGTAGCGCCGGCGGGGGGAAGACCCGAGCTTCAAGAGACCCAGTACTTC
CASSVAPAGGRPELQETQYF
>TRBJ1-6|few|NA|TRBV14
TGTGCCAGCAGCCTCGAATTTCGGAATTCACCCCTCCACTTT
CASSLEFRNSPLHF
>TRBJ1-2|few|TRBD1|TRBV29-1
TGCAGCGTTGTTACAGGGGACTATGGCTACACCTTC
CSVVTGDYGYTF
>TRBJ2-2|NA|NA|TRBV9
TGTGCCAGCAGCCCTGTCCGCCAGGCTGCGAACACCGGGGAGCTGTTTTTT
CASSPVRQAANTGELFF
>TRBJ2-3|few|TRBD1|TRBV6-6
TGTGCCAGCAGACCCCTCGGCAGGGGGTCCGCAGATACGCAGTATTTT
CASRPLGRGSADTQYF
>TRBJ2-1|NA|NA|TRBV12-3/TRBV12-4
TGTGCCAGCAGCTGCGGGACGAGCAATGAGCAGTTCTTC
CASSCGTSNEQFF
>TRBJ2-7|NA|TRBD1|TRBV7-9
TGTGCCAGCAGCTCTGACAGGGGGTTCTCCTACGAGCAGTACTTC
CASSSDRGFSYEQYF
>TRBJ2-7|NA|TRBD1|TRBV20-1
TGCAGTGCCACGGGACAGGGGGGACTCTTTCGGCAGTACTTC
CSATGQGGLFRQYF
>TRBJ2-1|few|NA|TRBV12-3/TRBV12-4
TGTGCCAGCAGTTTTGGGGACTACAATGAGCAGTTCTTC
CASSFGDYNEQFF
>TRBJ1-5|NA|NA|TRBV19
TGTGCCAGTAGTATTTTGGGGAATCAGCCCCAGCATTTT
CASSILGNQPQHF
>TRBJ2-2|few|TRBD2|TRBV27
TGTGCCAGCAGTTTTGGGCGGGGGGCCACCGGGGAGCTGTTTTTT
CASSFGRGATGELFF
>TRBJ2-2|NA|NA|TRBV9
TGTGCCAGCAGCCAGAACACCGGGGAGCTGTTTTTT
CASSQNTGELFF
>TRBJ1-1|NA|NA|TRBV6-1
TGTGCCACCCGCGAGACAGTGAACACTGAAGCTTTCTTT
CATRETVNTEAFF
>TRBJ2-1|few|NA|TRBV12-3/TRBV12-4
TGTGCCAGCAGTAGGGACCCTCCGGAGCAGTTCTTC
CASSRDPPEQFF
>TRBJ2-5|many|NA|TRBV21-1
TGTGCCAGCAGCACCCCCGGGACAGGGACCTCTGAGACCCAGTACTTC
CASSTPGTGTSETQYF
>TRBJ1-2|NA|NA|TRBV19
TGTGCCAGTAGTATTAGCGCTGATTACTATGGCTACACCTTC
CASSISADYYGYTF
>TRBJ1-1|NA|NA|TRBV5-1
TGCGCCAGCAGCTCCCGAGTAGCACAGCTGAACACTGAAGCTTTCTTT
CASSSRVAQLNTEAFF
>TRBJ2-1|few|NA|TRBV27
TGTGCCAGTAAGTTCGTAACGGGAGACAATGAGCAGTTCTTC
CASKFVTGDNEQFF
>TRBJ2-5|few|NA|TRBV5-5
TGTGCCAGCAGCCACGGGTGGGGCCTTAGTGAGACCCAGTACTTC
CASSHGWGLSETQYF
>TRBJ2-3|few|TRBD1|TRBV11-2
TGTGCCAGCAGCTACGGGAGGGACAGGGGGCGCACAGATACGCAGTATTTT
CASSYGRDRGRTDTQYF
>TRBJ2-7|few|TRBD2|TRBV9
TGTGCCAGCAGCGTAGCCCCTACTAGCGGGAGCGTATACGAGCAGTACTTC
CASSVAPTSGSVYEQYF
>TRBJ2-7|NA|TRBD1|TRBV6-6
TGTGCCAGCAAAACAGGGGAGAGCTCCTACGAGCAGTACTTC
CASKTGESSYEQYF
>TRBJ2-7|few|TRBD2|TRBV6-2/TRBV6-3
TGTGCCAGCAGCAACCAGGGACTAGCGCGAGAAGAGCAGTACTTC
CASSNQGLAREEQYF
>TRBJ2-7|few|NA|TRBV18
TGTGCCAGCTCACAGGTAGACAGGCCCCCTGGCGAGCAGTACTTC
CASSQVDRPPGEQYF
>TRBJ2-7|few|NA|TRBV2
TGTGCCAGCACTTACACAGACAGGGGGCTAGCGGGACCAGTCTACGAGCAGTACTTC
CASTYTDRGLAGPVYEQYF
>TRBJ1-1|once|NA|TRBV3-1
TGTGCCAGCAGCCCGGGACGTTTCAACACTGAAGCTTTCTTT
CASSPGRFNTEAFF
>TRBJ2-2|few|NA|TRBV27
TGTGCCAGCAGTTTCTCGAGGGACTACACCGGGGAGCTGTTTTTT
CASSFSRDYTGELFF
>TRBJ2-1|NA|NA|TRBV25-1
TGTGCCAGCAGTGTGCTAGCACTTAAGGGAAATGAGCAGTTCTTC
CASSVLALKGNEQFF
>TRBJ1-1|NA|NA|TRBV12-3/TRBV12-4
TGTGCCAGCAGACGGGTTCGGGGGCACACTGAAGCTTTCTTT
CASRRVRGHTEAFF
>TRBJ1-1|NA|NA|TRBV7-9
TGTGCCAGCAGCCGACGTCGTGATGAGGAAGCTTTCTTT
CASSRRRDEEAFF
>TRBJ2-1|NA|TRBD1|TRBV6-5
TGTGCCAGCACACACACCGGGACAGGGGGGAATGAGCAGTTCTTC
CASTHTGTGGNEQFF